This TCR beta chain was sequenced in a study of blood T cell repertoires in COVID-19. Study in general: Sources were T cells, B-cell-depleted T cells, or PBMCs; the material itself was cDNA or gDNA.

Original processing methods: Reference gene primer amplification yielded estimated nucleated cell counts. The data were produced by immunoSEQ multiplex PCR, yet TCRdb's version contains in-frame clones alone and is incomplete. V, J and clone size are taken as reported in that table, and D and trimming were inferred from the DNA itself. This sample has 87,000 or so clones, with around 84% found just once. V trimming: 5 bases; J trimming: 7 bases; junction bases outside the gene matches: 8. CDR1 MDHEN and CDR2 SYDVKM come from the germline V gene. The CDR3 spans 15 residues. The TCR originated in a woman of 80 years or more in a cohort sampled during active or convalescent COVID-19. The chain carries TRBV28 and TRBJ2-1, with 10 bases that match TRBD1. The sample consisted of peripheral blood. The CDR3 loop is CASSLDRGRANEQFF. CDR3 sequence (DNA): TGTGCCAGCAGTCTGGACAGGGGGAGGGCGAATGAGCAGTTCTTC.